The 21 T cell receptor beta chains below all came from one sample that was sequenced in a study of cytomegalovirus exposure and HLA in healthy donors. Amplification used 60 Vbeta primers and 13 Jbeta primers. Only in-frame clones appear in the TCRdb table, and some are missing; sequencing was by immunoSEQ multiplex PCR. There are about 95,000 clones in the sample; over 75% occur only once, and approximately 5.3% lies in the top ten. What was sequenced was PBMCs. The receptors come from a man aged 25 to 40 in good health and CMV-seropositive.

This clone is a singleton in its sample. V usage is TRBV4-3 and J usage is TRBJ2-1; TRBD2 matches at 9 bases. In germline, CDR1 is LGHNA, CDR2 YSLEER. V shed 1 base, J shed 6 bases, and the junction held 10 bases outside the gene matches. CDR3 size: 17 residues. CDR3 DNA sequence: TGCGCCAGCAGCCAAGCCCTGAGTAGCGGGAGTCTCAATGAGCAGTTCTTC. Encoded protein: CASSQALSSGSLNEQFF.

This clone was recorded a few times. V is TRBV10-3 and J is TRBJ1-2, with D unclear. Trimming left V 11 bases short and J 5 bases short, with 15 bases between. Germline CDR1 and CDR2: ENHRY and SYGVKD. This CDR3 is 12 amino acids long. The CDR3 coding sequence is TGTGCCCCGCAGCGGGTCGAATATGGCTACACCTTC. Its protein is CAPQRVEYGYTF.

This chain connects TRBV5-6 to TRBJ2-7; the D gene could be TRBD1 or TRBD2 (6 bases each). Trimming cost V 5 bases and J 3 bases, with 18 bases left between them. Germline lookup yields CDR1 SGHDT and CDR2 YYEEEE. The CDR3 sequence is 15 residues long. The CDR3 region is CASRGRGKGGYEQYV. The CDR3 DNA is TGTGCCAGCAGGGGGCGGGGAAAAGGGGGCTACGAGCAGTACGTC.

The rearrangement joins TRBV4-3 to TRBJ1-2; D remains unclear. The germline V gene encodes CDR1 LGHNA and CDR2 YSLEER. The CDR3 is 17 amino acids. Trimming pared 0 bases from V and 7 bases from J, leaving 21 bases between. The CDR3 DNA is TGCGCCAGCAGCCAAGATCTAGTAGGAATAGGAGGCGCTGGCTACACCTTC. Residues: CASSQDLVGIGGAGYTF.

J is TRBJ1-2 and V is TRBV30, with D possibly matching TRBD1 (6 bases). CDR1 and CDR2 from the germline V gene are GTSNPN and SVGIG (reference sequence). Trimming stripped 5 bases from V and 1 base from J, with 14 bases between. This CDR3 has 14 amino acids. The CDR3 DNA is TGTGCCTGGGGCCGGGACACCCTTAACTATGGCTACACCTTC. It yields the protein CAWGRDTLNYGYTF.

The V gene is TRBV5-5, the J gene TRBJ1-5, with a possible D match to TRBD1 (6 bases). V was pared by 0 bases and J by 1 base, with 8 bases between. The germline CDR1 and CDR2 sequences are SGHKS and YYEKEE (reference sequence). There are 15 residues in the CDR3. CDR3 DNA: TGTGCCAGCAGCTTGGGGCAGGGGAGCAATCAGCCCCAGCATTTT. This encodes CASSLGQGSNQPQHF.

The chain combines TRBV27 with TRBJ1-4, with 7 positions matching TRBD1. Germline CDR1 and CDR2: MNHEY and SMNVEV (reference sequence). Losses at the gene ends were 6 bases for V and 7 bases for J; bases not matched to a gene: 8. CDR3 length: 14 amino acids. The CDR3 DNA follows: TGTGCCAGCAGCAGACAGGGAGCTAGTGAAAAACTGTTTTTT. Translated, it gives CASSRQGASEKLFF.

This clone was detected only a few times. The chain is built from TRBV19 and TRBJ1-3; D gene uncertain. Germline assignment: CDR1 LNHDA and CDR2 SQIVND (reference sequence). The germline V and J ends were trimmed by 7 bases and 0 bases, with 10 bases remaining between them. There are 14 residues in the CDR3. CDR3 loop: CASKRAGSGNTIYF. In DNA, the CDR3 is TGTGCCAGTAAACGAGCCGGCTCTGGAAACACCATATATTTT.

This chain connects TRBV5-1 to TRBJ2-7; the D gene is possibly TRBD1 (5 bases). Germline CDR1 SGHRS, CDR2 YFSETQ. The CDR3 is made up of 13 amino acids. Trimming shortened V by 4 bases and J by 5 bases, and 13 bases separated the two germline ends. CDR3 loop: CASSPDSSNEQYV. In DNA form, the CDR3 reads TGCGCCAGCAGCCCTGACAGTTCTAACGAGCAGTACGTC.

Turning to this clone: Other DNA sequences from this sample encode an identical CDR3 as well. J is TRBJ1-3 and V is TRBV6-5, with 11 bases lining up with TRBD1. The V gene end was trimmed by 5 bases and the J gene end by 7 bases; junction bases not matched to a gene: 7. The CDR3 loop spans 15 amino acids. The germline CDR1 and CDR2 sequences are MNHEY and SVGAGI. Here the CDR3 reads CASSRGQGAKNTIYF. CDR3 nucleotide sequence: TGTGCCAGCAGTCGTGGACAGGGGGCGAAGAACACCATATATTTT.

The CDR3 DNA reads as TGTGCCAGCAGTGAACCAGGTTCCTATAGCAATCAGCCCCAGCATTTT. Protein: CASSEPGSYSNQPQHF. V usage is TRBV2 and J usage is TRBJ1-5; no firm D call. V dropped 2 bases and J dropped 0 bases, with 11 bases sitting between them. This CDR3 is built from 16 residues. Looked up from germline, CDR1 is SNHLY and CDR2 is FYNNEI.

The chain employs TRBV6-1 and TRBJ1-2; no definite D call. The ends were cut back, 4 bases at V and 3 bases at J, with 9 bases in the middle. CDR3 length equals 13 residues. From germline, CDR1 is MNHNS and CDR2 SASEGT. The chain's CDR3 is CASSGRGDYGYTF. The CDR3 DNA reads TGTGCCAGCAGTGGACGGGGTGACTATGGCTACACCTTC.

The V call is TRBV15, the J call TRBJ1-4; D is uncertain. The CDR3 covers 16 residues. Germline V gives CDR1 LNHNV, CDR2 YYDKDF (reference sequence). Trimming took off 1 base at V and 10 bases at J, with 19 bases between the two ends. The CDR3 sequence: CATSRVTEGGVGKLFF. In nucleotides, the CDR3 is TGTGCCACCAGCAGAGTAACCGAGGGTGGAGTGGGAAAACTGTTTTTT.

The CDR3 DNA reads TGTGCCAGTAGGTGGACAGGGGCTAGCAATCAGCCCCAGCATTTT. Protein sequence: CASRWTGASNQPQHF. This chain uses TRBV19 with TRBJ1-5, with TRBD1 matching 9 bases. The CDR3 consists of 15 residues. Germline V CDR1 and CDR2: LNHDA, SQIVND (reference sequence). V shed 6 bases and J 0 bases; nucleotides not matched to a gene: 3. Full variable domain (outside the CDR3, taken from reference TRBV19 and TRBJ1-5): DGGITQSPKYLFRKEGQNVTLSCEQNLNHDAMYWYRQDPGQGLRLIYYSQIVNDFQKGDIAEGYSVSREKKESFPLTVTSAQKNPTAFYLCASRWTGASNQPQHFGDGTRLSIL.

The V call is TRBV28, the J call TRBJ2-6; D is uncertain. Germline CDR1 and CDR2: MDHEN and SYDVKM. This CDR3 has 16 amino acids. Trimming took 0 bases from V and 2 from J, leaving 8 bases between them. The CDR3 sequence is CASSLWRSPGANVLTF. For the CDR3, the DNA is TGTGCCAGCAGTTTATGGCGCTCTCCTGGGGCCAACGTCCTGACTTTC.

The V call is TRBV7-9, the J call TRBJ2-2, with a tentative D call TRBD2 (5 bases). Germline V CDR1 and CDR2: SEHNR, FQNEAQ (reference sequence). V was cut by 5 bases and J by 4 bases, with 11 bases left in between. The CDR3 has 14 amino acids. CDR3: CASSPGLLTGELFF. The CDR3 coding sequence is TGTGCCAGCAGCCCAGGACTTCTCACCGGGGAGCTGTTTTTT. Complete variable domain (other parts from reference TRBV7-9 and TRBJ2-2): DTGVSQNPRHKITKRGQNVTFRCDPISEHNRLYWYRQTLGQGPEFLTYFQNEAQLEKSRLLSDRFSAERPKGSFSTLEIQRTEQGDSAMYLCASSPGLLTGELFFGEGSRLTVL.

The chain's CDR3 is CASSLLSGVLQETQYF. The CDR3 nucleotides read TGTGCCAGCAGTTTACTTAGCGGGGTGTTGCAAGAGACCCAGTACTTC. The chain uses TRBV28 and TRBJ2-5; 8 positions agree with TRBD2. Per the germline V gene, CDR1 is MDHEN and CDR2 is SYDVKM. Trimming at V came to 2 bases and at J to 2 bases, leaving 7 bases not matched to a gene. The CDR3 runs 16 residues.

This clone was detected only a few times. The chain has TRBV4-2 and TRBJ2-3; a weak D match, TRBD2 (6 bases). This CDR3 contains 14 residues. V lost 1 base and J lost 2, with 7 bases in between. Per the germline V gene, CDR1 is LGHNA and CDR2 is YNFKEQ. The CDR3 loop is CASSQARDTDTQYF. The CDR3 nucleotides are TGTGCCAGCAGCCAAGCGCGGGACACAGATACGCAGTATTTT.

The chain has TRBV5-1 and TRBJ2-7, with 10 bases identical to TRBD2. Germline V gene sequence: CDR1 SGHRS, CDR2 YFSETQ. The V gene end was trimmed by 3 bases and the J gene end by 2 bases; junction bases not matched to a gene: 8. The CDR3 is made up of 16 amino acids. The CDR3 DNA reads TGCGCCAGCAGCTCGTACAGCGGGAGGGTCCCCTACGAGCAGTACTTC. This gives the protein CASSSYSGRVPYEQYF. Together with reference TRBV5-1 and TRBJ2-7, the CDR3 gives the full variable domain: KAGVTQTPRYLIKTRGQQVTLSCSPISGHRSVSWYQQTPGQGLQFLFEYFSETQRNKGNFPGRFSGRQFSNSRSEMNVSTLELGDSALYLCASSSYSGRVPYEQYFGPGTRLTVT.

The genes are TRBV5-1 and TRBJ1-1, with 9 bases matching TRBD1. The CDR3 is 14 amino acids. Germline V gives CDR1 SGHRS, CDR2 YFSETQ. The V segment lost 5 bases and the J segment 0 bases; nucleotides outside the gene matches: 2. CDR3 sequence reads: CASSRTGVNTEAFF. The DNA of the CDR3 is TGCGCCAGCAGTCGGACAGGGGTGAACACTGAAGCTTTCTTT. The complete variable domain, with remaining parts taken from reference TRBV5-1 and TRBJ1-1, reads KAGVTQTPRYLIKTRGQQVTLSCSPISGHRSVSWYQQTPGQGLQFLFEYFSETQRNKGNFPGRFSGRQFSNSRSEMNVSTLELGDSALYLCASSRTGVNTEAFFGQGTRLTVV.

Written as DNA, the CDR3 is TGTGCCAGCAGCTTACCCCGGGGGGGGGAAGCTTTCTTT. Its translation is CASSLPRGGEAFF. The chain recombines TRBV7-9 with TRBJ1-1, with a tentative D call TRBD1 (5 bases). CDR1 SEHNR and CDR2 FQNEAQ come from the germline V gene (reference sequence). Trimming stripped 2 bases from V and 8 bases from J, with 12 bases between. The CDR3 runs to 13 residues.